A single sample is the source of the 2 T cell receptor beta chains below, sequenced in a study of blood T cell repertoires in COVID-19. The protocol was immunoSEQ multiplex PCR, while the TCRdb copy is restricted to in-frame clones and leaves out a portion. Among roughly 500,000 clones listed, approximately 85% were seen once. Sequencing input: peripheral blood. These receptors all stem from a human donor in a cohort sampled during active COVID-19.

The chain joins TRBV4-1 to TRBJ1-1; 8 bases map to TRBD1. This CDR3 is 16 amino acids long. Germline V CDR1 and CDR2: MGHRA, YSYEKL. Trimming cost V 4 bases and J 0 bases; bases outside gene matches: 7. CDR3 in amino acids: CASSRSVGQVNTEAFF. CDR3 nucleotides: TGCGCCAGCAGCCGATCCGTGGGACAGGTGAACACTGAAGCTTTCTTT.

V and J are TRBV19 and TRBJ2-1; 10 bases are a match to TRBD1. Germline values: CDR1 LNHDA, CDR2 SQIVND (reference sequence). This CDR3 comprises 15 residues. Trimming at V came to 5 bases and at J to 5 bases, leaving 6 bases not matched to a gene. CDR3 sequence (DNA): TGTGCCAGTAGTGTAAGACAGGGGGCTAACAATGAGCAGTTCTTC. This codes for CASSVRQGANNEQFF.